The clone carrying this TCR beta chain was counted at least ten times. TCRdb ran MiXCR on the RACE reads and lists one entry per CDR3 protein. This repertoire shows 95,000 to 150,000 distinct CDR3 sequences, approximately 13% found once; its top ten account for approximately 0.92%. Trimming left V 5 bases short and J 2 bases short, with 9 bases between. From germline, CDR1 is DFQATT and CDR2 SNEGSKA (reference sequence). The CDR3 is 12 amino acids. The sample is drawn from a study of human T cells and chemical hapten exposure. Regarding time point: patch test 1, 2 weeks after DPC sensitization. Indicated treatment: therapeutic diphenylcyclopropenone sensitization with weekly scalp DPC.

The chain employs TRBV20-1 and TRBJ2-5; D gene unclear. Sample: whole blood, taken in connection with sensitization to the hapten diphenylcyclopropenone (DPC). The source is a man aged 18-30 years with alopecia areata. Some clones in this sample may be carry-over from other donors' samples. The CDR3 region is CSADSLQETQYF. The CDR3 DNA sequence: TGCAGTGCTGACTCCCTACAAGAGACCCAGTACTTC.